This note documents a single T cell receptor beta chain sequence. Clones were read by immunoSEQ multiplex PCR, and TCRdb kept only the in-frame ones, dropping some. Found here are approximately 360,000 clones, 90% of them singletons; the top ten hold approximately 6.2%. This sample was taken from a study of blood T cell repertoires in COVID-19. The receptor comes from a young man with active or convalescent COVID-19. Material: peripheral blood.

In DNA, the CDR3 is TGTGCCAGCAGCTCAGACAGGGGTTACTACAATGAGCAGTTCTTC. This codes for CASSSDRGYYNEQFF. V usage is TRBV7-2 and J usage is TRBJ2-1, with 8 bases matching TRBD1. Germline-derived CDR1 and CDR2 are SGHTA and FQGNSA. J gave up 3 bases and V 4 bases, and 5 bases lay outside the gene matches. CDR3 length equals 15 residues.